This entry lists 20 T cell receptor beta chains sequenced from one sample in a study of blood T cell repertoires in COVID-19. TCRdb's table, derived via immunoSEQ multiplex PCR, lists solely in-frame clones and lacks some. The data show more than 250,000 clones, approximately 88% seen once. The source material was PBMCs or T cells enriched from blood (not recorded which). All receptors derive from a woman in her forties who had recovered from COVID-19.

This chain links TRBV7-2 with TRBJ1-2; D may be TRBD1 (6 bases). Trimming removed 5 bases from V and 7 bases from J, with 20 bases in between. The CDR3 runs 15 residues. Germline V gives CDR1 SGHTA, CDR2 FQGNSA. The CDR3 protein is CASSPTAGGSAGYTF. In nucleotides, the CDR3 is TGTGCCAGCAGCCCGACTGCGGGGGGCAGCGCTGGCTACACCTTC.

The CDR3 region is CASSLGDFFAGASYEQYF. The DNA of the CDR3 is TGTGCCAGCAGCTTAGGCGATTTTTTTGCGGGAGCGAGTTACGAGCAGTACTTC. The V and J genes are TRBV13 and TRBJ2-7; TRBD2 matches at 7 bases. Losses at the gene ends were 0 bases for V and 4 bases for J; bases not matched to a gene: 15. This CDR3 comprises 18 residues. The germline gives CDR1 PRHDT, CDR2 FYEKMQ (reference sequence).

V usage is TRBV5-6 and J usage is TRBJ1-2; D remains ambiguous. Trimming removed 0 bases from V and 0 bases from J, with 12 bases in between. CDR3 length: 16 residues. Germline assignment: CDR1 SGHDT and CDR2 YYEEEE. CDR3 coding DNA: TGTGCCAGCAGCTTGGGCGGGTGGAGCTCTAACTATGGCTACACCTTC. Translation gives CASSLGGWSSNYGYTF.

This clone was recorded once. In nucleotides, the CDR3 is TGTGCCACCAGCAGAGACCCCGCGGGGGCGGATGAGCAGTACTTC. This gives the protein CATSRDPAGADEQYF. V and J are TRBV15 and TRBJ2-7; TRBD2 is a possible D gene (7 bases). Looked up from germline, CDR1 is LNHNV and CDR2 is YYDKDF (reference sequence). This CDR3 contains 15 residues. The germline V and J ends were trimmed by 0 bases and 7 bases, with 16 bases remaining between them.

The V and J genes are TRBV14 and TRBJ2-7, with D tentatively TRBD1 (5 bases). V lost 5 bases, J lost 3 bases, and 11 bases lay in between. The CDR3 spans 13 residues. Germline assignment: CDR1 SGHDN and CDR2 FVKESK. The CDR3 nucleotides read TGTGCCAGCAGCTTGGGGCTCTACTACGAGCAGTACTTC. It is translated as CASSLGLYYEQYF.

The CDR3 DNA reads as TGTGCCAGCAGTGGGACAGACTCCCGCTACGAGCAGTACTTC. Its protein is CASSGTDSRYEQYF. This rearrangement joins TRBV28 to TRBJ2-7, with 7 nucleotides matching TRBD1. The CDR3 spans 14 residues. The ends lost 5 bases at V and 3 bases at J; junction bases unmatched: 7. Germline CDR1 and CDR2: MDHEN and SYDVKM.

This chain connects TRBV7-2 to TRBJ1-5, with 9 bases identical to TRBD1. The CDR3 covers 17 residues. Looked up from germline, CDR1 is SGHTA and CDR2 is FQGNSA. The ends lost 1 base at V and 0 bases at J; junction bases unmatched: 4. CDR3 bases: TGTGCCAGCAGCTTAGTGGGGACAGGGAATAGCAATCAGCCCCAGCATTTT. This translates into CASSLVGTGNSNQPQHF. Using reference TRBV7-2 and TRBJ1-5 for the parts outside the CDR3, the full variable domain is GAGVSQSPSNKVTEKGKDVELRCDPISGHTALYWYRQSLGQGLEFLIYFQGNSAPDKSGLPSDRFSAERTGGSVSTLTIQRTQQEDSAVYLCASSLVGTGNSNQPQHFGDGTRLSIL.

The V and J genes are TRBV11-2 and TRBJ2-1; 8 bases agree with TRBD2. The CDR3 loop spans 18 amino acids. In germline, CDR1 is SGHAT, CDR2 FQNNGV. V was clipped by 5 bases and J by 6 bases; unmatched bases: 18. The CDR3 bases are TGTGCCAGCAGCCCAAGGCTAATTGGGGCGGGAGGCATCAATGAGCAGTTCTTC. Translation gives CASSPRLIGAGGINEQFF.

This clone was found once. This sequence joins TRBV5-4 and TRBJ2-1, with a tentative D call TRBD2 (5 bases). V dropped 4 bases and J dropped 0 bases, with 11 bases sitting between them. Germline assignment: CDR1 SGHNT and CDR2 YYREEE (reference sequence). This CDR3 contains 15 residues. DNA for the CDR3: TGTGCCAGCAGCAATCAGCGGAGCTCCTACAATGAGCAGTTCTTC. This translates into CASSNQRSSYNEQFF.

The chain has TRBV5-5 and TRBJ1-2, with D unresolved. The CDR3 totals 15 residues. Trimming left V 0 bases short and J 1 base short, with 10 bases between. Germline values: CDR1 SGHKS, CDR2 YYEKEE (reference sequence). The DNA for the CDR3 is TGTGCCAGCAGCTTGGAGCCGTTGAATAACTATGGCTACACCTTC. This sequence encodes CASSLEPLNNYGYTF.

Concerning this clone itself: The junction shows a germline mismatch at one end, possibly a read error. For the CDR3, the DNA is TGTGCCAGCAGCGAAGGACTAGCGGGAACTTACGAGCAGTACTTC. Translation gives CASSEGLAGTYEQYF. The chain recombines TRBV6-1 with TRBJ2-7; 12 bases agree with TRBD2. The CDR3 runs 15 residues. The germline gives CDR1 MNHNS, CDR2 SASEGT.

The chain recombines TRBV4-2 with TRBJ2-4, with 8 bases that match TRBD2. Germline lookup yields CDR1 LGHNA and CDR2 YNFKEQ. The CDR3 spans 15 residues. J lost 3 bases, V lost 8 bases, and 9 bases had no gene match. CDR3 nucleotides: TGTGCCAGCGCCACCGGGAGGGCGGTCAAAAACATTCAGTACTTC. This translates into CASATGRAVKNIQYF.

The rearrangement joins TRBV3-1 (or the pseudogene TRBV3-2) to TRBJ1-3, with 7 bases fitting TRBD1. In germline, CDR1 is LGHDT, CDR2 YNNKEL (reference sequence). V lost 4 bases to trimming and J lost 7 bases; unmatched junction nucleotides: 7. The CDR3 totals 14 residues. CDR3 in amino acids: CASSPNRGANTIYF. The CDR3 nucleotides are TGTGCCAGCAGCCCTAACAGGGGTGCGAACACCATATATTTT.

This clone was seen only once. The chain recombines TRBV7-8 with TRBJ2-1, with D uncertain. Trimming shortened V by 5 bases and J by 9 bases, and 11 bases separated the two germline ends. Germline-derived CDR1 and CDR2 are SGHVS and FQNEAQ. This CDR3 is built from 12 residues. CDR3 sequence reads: CASSPGMGEQFF. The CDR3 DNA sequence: TGTGCCAGCAGCCCAGGAATGGGTGAGCAGTTCTTC.

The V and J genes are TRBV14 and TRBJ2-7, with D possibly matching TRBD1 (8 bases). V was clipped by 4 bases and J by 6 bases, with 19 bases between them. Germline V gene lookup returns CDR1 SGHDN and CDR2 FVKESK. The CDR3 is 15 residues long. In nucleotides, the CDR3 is TGTGCCAGCAGCCGTACCTGGACAGGGAGGGGCGAGCAGTACTTC. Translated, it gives CASSRTWTGRGEQYF.

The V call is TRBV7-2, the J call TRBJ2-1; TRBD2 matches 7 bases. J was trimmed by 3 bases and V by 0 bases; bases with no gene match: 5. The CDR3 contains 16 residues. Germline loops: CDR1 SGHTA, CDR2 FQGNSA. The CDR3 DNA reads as TGTGCCAGCAGCTTAGCGGGAGGGTCCCTCTACAATGAGCAGTTCTTC. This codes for CASSLAGGSLYNEQFF.

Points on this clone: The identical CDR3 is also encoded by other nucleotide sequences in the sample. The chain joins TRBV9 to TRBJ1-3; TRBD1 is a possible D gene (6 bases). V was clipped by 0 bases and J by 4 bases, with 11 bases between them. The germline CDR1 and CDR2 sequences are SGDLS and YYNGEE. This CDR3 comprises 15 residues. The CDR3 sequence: CASSVADSSGNTIYF. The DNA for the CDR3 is TGTGCCAGCAGCGTAGCGGACAGCTCCGGAAACACCATATATTTT.

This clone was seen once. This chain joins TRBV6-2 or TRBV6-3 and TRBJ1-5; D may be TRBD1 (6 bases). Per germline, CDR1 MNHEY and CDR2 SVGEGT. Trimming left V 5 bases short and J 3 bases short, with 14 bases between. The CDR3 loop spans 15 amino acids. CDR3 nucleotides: TGTGCCAGCAGTGCCCGGACAGTGGACAATCAGCCCCAGCATTTT. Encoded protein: CASSARTVDNQPQHF.

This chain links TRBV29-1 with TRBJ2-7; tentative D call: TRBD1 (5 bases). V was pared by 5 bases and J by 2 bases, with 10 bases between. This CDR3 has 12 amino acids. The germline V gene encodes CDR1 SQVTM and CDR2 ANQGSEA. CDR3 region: CSVRQSAYEQYF. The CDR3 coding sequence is TGCAGCGTTCGACAGAGTGCCTACGAGCAGTACTTC.

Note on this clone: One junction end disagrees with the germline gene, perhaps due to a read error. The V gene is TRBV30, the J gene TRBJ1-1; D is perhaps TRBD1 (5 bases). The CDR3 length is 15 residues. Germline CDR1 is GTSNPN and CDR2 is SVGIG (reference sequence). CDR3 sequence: CAWIPGLLAPHWGVF. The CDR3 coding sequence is TGTGCCTGGATCCCAGGACTGCTCGCCCCTCACTGGGGGGTTTTT.